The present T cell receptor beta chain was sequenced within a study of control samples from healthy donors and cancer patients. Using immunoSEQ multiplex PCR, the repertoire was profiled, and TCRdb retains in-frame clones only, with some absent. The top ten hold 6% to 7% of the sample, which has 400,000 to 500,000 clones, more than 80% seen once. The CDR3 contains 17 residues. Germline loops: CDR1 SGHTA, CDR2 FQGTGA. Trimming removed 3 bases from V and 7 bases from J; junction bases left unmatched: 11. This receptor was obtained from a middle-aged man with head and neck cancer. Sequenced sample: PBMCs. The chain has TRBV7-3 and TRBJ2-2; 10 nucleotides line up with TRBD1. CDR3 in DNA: TGTGCCAGCAGCTTCCACCGGGACAGGGGAGTCGGCGGGGAGCTGTTTTTT. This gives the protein CASSFHRDRGVGGELFF.